The entry below gives a single T cell receptor beta chain sequence along with its context. The length of the CDR3 is 15 residues. V was shortened by 3 bases and J by 3 bases, with 14 bases between the two germline ends. Germline CDR1 and CDR2: SNHLY and FYNNEI. In the source study's methods: For nucleated cells, counts were estimated from reference gene primer amplification. Assay: immunoSEQ multiplex PCR; the TCRdb copy retains only in-frame clones and omits some. V, J and clone size were drawn from that table, and D and trimming were deduced from the DNA. This table has 200,000 or so clones, 80% to 90% appearing once. The sample belongs to a study of blood T cell repertoires in COVID-19. Turning to the study itself: Donors in the United States, Italy and Spain gave samples during acute or convalescent COVID-19. Sources were T cells, B-cell-depleted T cells, or PBMCs; the material itself was cDNA or gDNA.

The origin of this receptor is a man aged 65 to 79 with active or convalescent COVID-19. The source material was peripheral blood. The V and J genes are TRBV2 and TRBJ1-1; D is ambiguous. The CDR3 nucleotides are TGTGCCAGCAGTGACCCTCTTTTGCGGGACACTGAAGCTTTCTTT. This encodes CASSDPLLRDTEAFF.